This entry lists 26 T cell receptor beta chains sequenced from one sample in a study of blood T cell repertoires in COVID-19. This table comes from immunoSEQ multiplex PCR, and its TCRdb copy is limited to in-frame clones, with some not included. The sample has roughly 150,000 clones, roughly four fifths seen once. Sequenced sample: peripheral blood. These receptors were taken from a woman of 80 years or more with acute or convalescent COVID-19.

J is TRBJ2-1 and V is TRBV30, with 10 bases lining up with TRBD2. The CDR3 sequence is 15 residues long. Germline V gives CDR1 GTSNPN, CDR2 SVGIG (reference sequence). J lost 2 bases, V lost 2 bases, and 3 bases had no gene match. DNA of the CDR3: TGTGCCTGGAGTAATCTAGCGGGGGCCTACAATGAGCAGTTCTTC. Its protein is CAWSNLAGAYNEQFF.

In this sample, this clone turned up once. The V call is TRBV6-5, the J call TRBJ1-3, with D perhaps matching TRBD1 (5 bases). V was clipped by 6 bases and J by 3 bases, with 15 bases between them. Germline CDR1 and CDR2: MNHEY and SVGAGI. This CDR3 has 15 amino acids. CDR3 sequence: CASSYLGGRGNTIYF. DNA of the CDR3: TGTGCCAGCAGCTACCTCGGGGGACGTGGAAACACCATATATTTT.

The gene calls are TRBV5-3 and TRBJ2-7; 9 positions match TRBD1. TRBV5-3 is marked as an open reading frame, function uncertain. CDR3 size: 14 residues. The trim removed 2 bases at V and 6 bases at J, leaving 6 bases unmatched. The CDR3 bases are TGTGCCAGAAGCTTTGGGGACAGGGTCCTCGAGCAGTACTTC. The encoded protein is CARSFGDRVLEQYF.

This chain links TRBV19 with TRBJ2-1, with a tentative D call TRBD2 (5 bases). This CDR3 is 15 amino acids long. Germline CDR1 and CDR2: LNHDA and SQIVND (reference sequence). Trimming cost V 3 bases and J 0 bases, with 9 bases left between them. This CDR3 is CASSIGGPSYNEQFF. For the CDR3, the DNA is TGTGCCAGTAGTATCGGCGGGCCCTCCTACAATGAGCAGTTCTTC.

V and J are TRBV18 and TRBJ2-1, with 8 bases lining up with TRBD2. Germline assignment: CDR1 KGHSH and CDR2 LQKENI. After removal of 6 bases from V and 4 bases from J, the junction contained 8 bases not matched to a gene. This CDR3 comprises 15 residues. Written as DNA, the CDR3 is TGTGCCAGCTCCAATCTGGCGGGAGGATACAATGAGCAGTTCTTC. Translated, it gives CASSNLAGGYNEQFF.

DNA for the CDR3: TGTGCCAGCTCACCACCGTGGGAGGTAGGGACTGAAGCTTTCTTT. Translating gives CASSPPWEVGTEAFF. The chain joins TRBV18 to TRBJ1-1; D not certain. Trimming took off 0 bases at V and 5 bases at J, with 13 bases between the two ends. CDR1 is KGHSH, CDR2 LQKENI, per germline. The CDR3 has 15 amino acids.

This chain connects TRBV6-2 or TRBV6-3 to TRBJ1-2; unclear D gene. This CDR3 spans 16 amino acids. Per germline, CDR1 MNHEY and CDR2 SVGEGT. V gave up 6 bases and J gave up 4 bases, with 21 bases separating them. The CDR3 sequence is CASSPAGPGRFYGYTF. The CDR3 DNA reads as TGTGCCAGCAGCCCGGCGGGTCCCGGGAGATTCTATGGCTACACCTTC.

The rearrangement uses TRBV29-1 and TRBJ1-2, with D tentatively TRBD1 (6 bases). The V end lost 5 bases, the J end lost 4 bases, and 8 bases lay between the germline ends. Germline V gene lookup returns CDR1 SQVTM and CDR2 ANQGSEA. The CDR3 spans 11 residues. CDR3 region: CSVSGVYGYTF. CDR3 nucleotide sequence: TGCAGCGTTTCAGGGGTCTATGGCTACACCTTC.

In nucleotides, the CDR3 is TGTGCCAGCGGGCATGCAGATACGCAGTATTTT. Its protein product is CASGHADTQYF. The genes are TRBV7-9 and TRBJ2-3; no definite D call. Germline assignment: CDR1 SEHNR and CDR2 FQNEAQ (reference sequence). V lost 8 bases and J 4 bases, leaving 7 bases between the germline ends. The CDR3 runs to 11 residues.

This sequence joins TRBV6-5 and TRBJ1-1; unclear D gene. With 0 bases removed from V and 3 bases from J, the gap between germline ends came to 8 bases. This CDR3 comprises 14 residues. Germline CDR1 MNHEY, CDR2 SVGAGI. Here the CDR3 DNA reads TGTGCCAGCAGTTACTCGATCCGAGACACTGAAGCTTTCTTT. It translates to CASSYSIRDTEAFF.

This chain connects TRBV5-1 to TRBJ2-3; 9 positions match TRBD1. This CDR3 is 15 amino acids long. Germline V lookup: CDR1 SGHRS, CDR2 YFSETQ. J was trimmed by 2 bases and V by 6 bases; bases with no gene match: 7. CDR3 region: CASNPGTGITDTQYF. In DNA, the CDR3 is TGCGCCAGCAACCCCGGGACAGGGATCACAGATACGCAGTATTTT.

The chain recombines TRBV5-8 with TRBJ1-2; 7 bases map to TRBD1. The length of the CDR3 is 14 residues. Germline assignment: CDR1 SGHTS and CDR2 YDEGEE. The V gene end was trimmed by 5 bases and the J gene end by 5 bases; junction bases not matched to a gene: 9. CDR3 bases: TGTGCCAGCAGGCCGGGACAGAATTATTATGGCTACACCTTC. It codes for CASRPGQNYYGYTF.

As regards this clone: The sample holds other DNA sequences that translate to the same CDR3. The chain combines TRBV5-1 with TRBJ1-4; 10 nucleotides agree with TRBD1. The germline V gene has CDR1 SGHRS and CDR2 YFSETQ. After removal of 3 bases from V and 7 bases from J, the junction contained 6 bases not matched to a gene. The CDR3 extends over 15 amino acids. In DNA form, the CDR3 reads TGCGCCAGCAGCTCGACAGGGGGCTCTGGTGAAAAACTGTTTTTT. Protein sequence: CASSSTGGSGEKLFF.

The chain employs TRBV18 and TRBJ2-4; 12 nucleotides agree with TRBD1. The junction had 4 bases not matched to a gene; V was cut back by 3 bases and J by 7 bases. Germline V gives CDR1 KGHSH, CDR2 LQKENI. There are 15 residues in the CDR3. CDR3 residues: CASSPVGQGANIQYF. DNA of the CDR3: TGTGCCAGCTCACCCGTGGGACAGGGGGCGAACATTCAGTACTTC.

The chain couples TRBV5-1 to TRBJ1-1; a possible D gene is TRBD1 (5 bases). This CDR3 is built from 14 residues. Trimming stripped 5 bases from V and 6 bases from J, with 17 bases between. Germline CDR1 is SGHRS and CDR2 is YFSETQ. CDR3 coding DNA: TGCGCCAGCAGTTTTTCAGGGTTGGTGGCTGAAGCTTTCTTT. It specifies CASSFSGLVAEAFF.

In its sample, this clone was seen once. CDR3 in DNA: TGCGCCAGCAGCTTGGGGCTAGCGGGAGGTCAATTCTACGAGCAGTACTTC. This gives the protein CASSLGLAGGQFYEQYF. This sequence joins TRBV5-1 and TRBJ2-7; TRBD2 aligns across 11 bases. J gave up 3 bases and V 0 bases, and 8 bases lay outside the gene matches. Germline V gene lookup returns CDR1 SGHRS and CDR2 YFSETQ. This CDR3 region has 17 residues.

The J gene is TRBJ2-1, the V gene TRBV30; TRBD2 aligns across 10 bases. Germline lookup yields CDR1 GTSNPN and CDR2 SVGIG (reference sequence). CDR3 length: 13 amino acids. The trim removed 4 bases at V and 6 bases at J, leaving 3 bases unmatched. This CDR3 is CAWTAGGFNEQFF. In DNA form, the CDR3 reads TGTGCCTGGACAGCGGGGGGGTTCAATGAGCAGTTCTTC.

The V gene is TRBV18, the J gene TRBJ2-7; 7 bases are shared with TRBD2. This CDR3 has 16 residues. Germline trimming cut 6 bases from V and 3 bases from J; bases unmatched to any gene: 14. The germline V gene has CDR1 KGHSH and CDR2 LQKENI. CDR3 in DNA: TGTGCCAGCTCCGCTCAAAGGAGGGCTAGCGGCTACGAGCAGTACTTC. Its protein is CASSAQRRASGYEQYF.

The chain recombines TRBV4-3 with TRBJ1-2; 8 bases line up with TRBD1. The CDR3 totals 15 residues. Germline CDR1 LGHNA, CDR2 YSLEER. V shed 4 bases and J 4 bases; nucleotides not matched to a gene: 8. CDR3 in amino acids: CASSPGTGLGYGYTF. The CDR3 bases are TGCGCCAGCAGCCCCGGGACAGGACTTGGCTATGGCTACACCTTC.

This clone was seen a handful of times. The V gene is TRBV9, the J gene TRBJ2-1; 11 nucleotides match TRBD2. This CDR3 region has 15 residues. The ends lost 4 bases at V and 7 bases at J; junction bases unmatched: 7. Germline V lookup: CDR1 SGDLS, CDR2 YYNGEE. The CDR3 DNA reads TGTGCCAGCAGCTTAGCGGGAGGGCCGAGAAATGAGCAGTTCTTC. This sequence encodes CASSLAGGPRNEQFF.

The chain combines TRBV16 with TRBJ2-1; TRBD2 matches 11 bases. The CDR3 runs to 16 residues. Germline V gene data show CDR1 as KGHSY and CDR2 as FQNENV. The ends lost 4 bases at V and 5 bases at J; junction bases unmatched: 7. CDR3 in amino acids: CASSPLAGLADNEQFF. CDR3 DNA sequence: TGTGCCAGCAGCCCCCTCGCGGGACTAGCGGACAATGAGCAGTTCTTC.

V and J are TRBV6-5 and TRBJ1-1; weak D call: TRBD1 (5 bases). The CDR3 is 13 amino acids. V lost 8 bases, J lost 5 bases, and 15 bases lay in between. The V gene's germline CDR1 is MNHEY and CDR2 SVGAGI. The CDR3 nucleotides are TGTGCCAGCTCTTCCGGGGGTGGGACTGAAGCTTTCTTT. It specifies CASSSGGGTEAFF.

The chain has TRBV6-4 and TRBJ1-2, with no clear D. The germline V gene encodes CDR1 MRHNA and CDR2 SNTAGT. This CDR3 contains 13 residues. V lost 3 bases and J lost 7, with 12 bases in between. DNA of the CDR3: TGTGCCAGCAGTGATACGGGATTGGGTGGCTACACCTTC. It codes for CASSDTGLGGYTF.

The chain couples TRBV19 to TRBJ1-1; unclear D gene. This CDR3 region has 15 residues. Germline CDR1 LNHDA, CDR2 SQIVND (reference sequence). V was clipped by 7 bases and J by 0 bases, with 15 bases between them. As DNA, the CDR3 is TGTGCCAGTATTAATCCCGCAGATATGAACACTGAAGCTTTCTTT. It specifies CASINPADMNTEAFF.

The chain is built from TRBV18 and TRBJ1-1, with TRBD1 identical over 8 bases. Germline V lookup: CDR1 KGHSH, CDR2 LQKENI. V dropped 3 bases and J dropped 0; count of bases not matched to a gene: 12. This CDR3 comprises 18 residues. This chain's CDR3 is CASSPRQGPGTMNTEAFF. The CDR3 nucleotides read TGTGCCAGCTCACCCAGACAGGGGCCAGGGACTATGAACACTGAAGCTTTCTTT.

The genes are TRBV10-3 and TRBJ2-5; D remains unclear. The CDR3 extends over 12 amino acids. V lost 4 bases and J lost 0, with 3 bases in between. From germline, CDR1 is ENHRY and CDR2 SYGVKD. The CDR3 coding sequence is TGTGCCATCAGTGTCGACCAAGAGACCCAGTACTTC. It translates to CAISVDQETQYF.